This T cell receptor beta chain came from a study of T cell responses to AZD1222 COVID-19 vaccine. The study, taken as a whole, reports: Only six AZD1222 recipients tested seropositive at baseline. Clonal diversity was possibly underestimated; the donors were predominantly white British and more often female. The reported proportion of spike-specific TCRs targeting unmutated variant regions was nearly half.

On this clone: What it binds is not known.

Germline CDR1 and CDR2: ENHRY and SYGVKD. V lost 5 bases, J lost 8 bases, and 12 bases lay in between. The CDR3 is 12 residues long. Sequencing was performed with immunoSEQ multiplex PCR; in TCRdb, only in-frame clones are kept and a portion is missing. The sample contains over 100,000 clones, approximately 89% of which appear only once. Samples with a second dose at about 4 or about 12 weeks were pooled together. The chain uses TRBV10-3 and TRBJ1-2; D is unresolved. Material: peripheral blood, obtained 28 days after the second AZD1222 dose. The clonotype originates from an adult who received the AZD1222 COVID-19 vaccine. CDR3 loop: CAISSGDKGYTF. As DNA, the CDR3 is TGTGCCATCAGTTCGGGAGATAAAGGCTACACCTTC.